The next 32 T cell receptor beta chains were all read from a single sample in a study of TIL therapy for anti-PD-1-resistant metastatic lung cancer. This was the immunoSEQ v3 assay. This table comes from immunoSEQ multiplex PCR, and its TCRdb copy is limited to in-frame clones, with some not included. The sample has 30,000 or so clones; around two thirds are singletons. As for time point: pre-treatment sample, taken before nivolumab and TIL therapy. The starting material was blood, obtained at baseline. These receptors were obtained from a woman between 30 and 85 years old with non-small cell lung cancer.

V usage is TRBV27 and J usage is TRBJ1-2; tentatively, D is TRBD1 (6 bases). Germline lookup yields CDR1 MNHEY and CDR2 SMNVEV (reference sequence). The V and J ends lost 2 bases and 4 bases respectively, with 11 bases between them. The CDR3 length is 14 residues. The DNA for the CDR3 is TGTGCCAGCAGTTTAAAGGGGGTTGGCTATGGCTACACCTTC. It encodes CASSLKGVGYGYTF.

This sequence joins TRBV14 and TRBJ2-3; 9 bases line up with TRBD2. Germline CDR1 and CDR2: SGHDN and FVKESK. The CDR3 length is 15 residues. The junction had 2 bases not matched to a gene; V was cut back by 0 bases and J by 4 bases. The CDR3 DNA sequence: TGTGCCAGCAGCCAAGACCGCGGGAGGGCAGATACGCAGTATTTT. Translation: CASSQDRGRADTQYF.

V usage is TRBV5-4 and J usage is TRBJ2-3; the match to TRBD2 covers 8 bases. Losses at the gene ends were 1 base for V and 6 bases for J; bases not matched to a gene: 7. CDR1 and CDR2 (germline): SGHNT, YYREEE (reference sequence). There are 15 residues in the CDR3. This chain's CDR3 is CASSLKLAVLDTQYF. CDR3 nucleotides: TGTGCCAGCAGCTTGAAACTAGCGGTTCTGGATACGCAGTATTTT.

The CDR3 sequence: CASSALNYGYTF. The CDR3 nucleotides are TGTGCCAGCAGCGCACTGAACTATGGCTACACCTTC. This chain joins TRBV9 and TRBJ1-2; D not resolved. Trimming stripped 3 bases from V and 2 bases from J, with 5 bases between. In germline, CDR1 is SGDLS, CDR2 YYNGEE. The length of the CDR3 is 12 residues. The full variable domain, in which reference TRBV9 and TRBJ1-2 provide the parts outside the CDR3, is DSGVTQTPKHLITATGQRVTLRCSPRSGDLSVYWYQQSLDQGLQFLIQYYNGEERAKGNILERFSAQQFPDLHSELNLSSLELGDSALYFCASSALNYGYTFGSGTRLTVV.

This chain links TRBV6-1 with TRBJ1-2, with 9 bases that match TRBD1. The CDR3 runs to 16 residues. Germline V CDR1 and CDR2: MNHNS, SASEGT. The ends lost 4 bases at V and 6 bases at J; junction bases unmatched: 12. CDR3 DNA: TGTGCCAGCAGTGCAATGACAGGGGGTCGCAGAAATGGCTACACCTTC. This gives the protein CASSAMTGGRRNGYTF.

The chain combines TRBV11-2 with TRBJ1-2; tentatively, D is TRBD1 (5 bases). V lost 4 bases to trimming and J lost 0 bases, with 12 bases between them. CDR1 and CDR2 from the germline V gene are SGHAT and FQNNGV. The CDR3 totals 15 residues. The chain's CDR3 is CASSSRGVANYGYTF. CDR3 nucleotides: TGTGCCAGCAGCTCGAGAGGGGTAGCTAACTATGGCTACACCTTC.

This clone was detected only once. V and J are TRBV14 and TRBJ1-2, with a possible D match to TRBD1 (5 bases). CDR1 is SGHDN and CDR2 is FVKESK in the germline V gene. Deletions cut 2 bases from V and 7 bases from J, with 11 bases between. The CDR3 length is 13 residues. The CDR3: CASSQQQASGYTF. Written as DNA, the CDR3 is TGTGCCAGCAGCCAACAACAGGCGTCTGGCTACACCTTC.

The genes are TRBV19 and TRBJ1-5, with 7 bases lining up with TRBD1. The CDR3 is made up of 16 amino acids. From germline, CDR1 is LNHDA and CDR2 SQIVND (reference sequence). The trim removed 3 bases at V and 5 bases at J, leaving 10 bases unmatched. CDR3 protein: CASSIQTGAAYQPQHF. The DNA for the CDR3 is TGTGCCAGTAGTATCCAAACAGGGGCCGCATATCAGCCCCAGCATTTT.

The V and J genes are TRBV5-1 and TRBJ2-1; possibly TRBD1 for D (7 bases). Germline-derived CDR1 and CDR2 are SGHRS and YFSETQ. CDR3 length: 14 amino acids. The V end lost 5 bases, the J end lost 5 bases, and 14 bases lay between the germline ends. In DNA, the CDR3 is TGCGCCAGCAGGTCAGGGGGGCCAAACAATGAGCAGTTCTTC. Its translation is CASRSGGPNNEQFF. Variable domain in full (rest from reference TRBV5-1 and TRBJ2-1): KAGVTQTPRYLIKTRGQQVTLSCSPISGHRSVSWYQQTPGQGLQFLFEYFSETQRNKGNFPGRFSGRQFSNSRSEMNVSTLELGDSALYLCASRSGGPNNEQFFGPGTRLTVL.

The rearrangement links TRBV30 to TRBJ1-4; D gene uncertain. Germline values: CDR1 GTSNPN, CDR2 SVGIG (reference sequence). The CDR3 consists of 12 residues. Deletions cut 8 bases from V and 9 bases from J, with 16 bases between. The CDR3 region is CAGDQGGQKLFF. CDR3 bases: TGTGCCGGTGATCAAGGAGGGCAAAAACTGTTTTTT. The complete variable domain, with remaining parts taken from reference TRBV30 and TRBJ1-4, reads SQTIHQWPATLVQPVGSPLSLECTVEGTSNPNLYWYRQAAGRGLQLLFYSVGIGQISSEVPQNLSASRPQDRQFILSSKKLLLSDSGFYLCAGDQGGQKLFFGSGTQLSVL.

The chain is built from TRBV28 and TRBJ2-4; tentatively, D is TRBD1 or TRBD2 (6 bases each). This CDR3 spans 13 amino acids. V was pared by 10 bases and J by 3 bases, with 13 bases between. Per the germline V gene, CDR1 is MDHEN and CDR2 is SYDVKM. This CDR3 reads CATTRGDKNIQYF. In DNA, the CDR3 is TGTGCCACCACGAGGGGGGACAAAAACATTCAGTACTTC.

V and J are TRBV7-9 and TRBJ2-3, with D perhaps TRBD1 (6 bases). Trimming stripped 5 bases from V and 9 bases from J, with 15 bases between. Germline CDR1 reads SEHNR; CDR2 reads FQNEAQ (reference sequence). The CDR3 runs to 13 residues. CDR3 DNA: TGTGCCAGCAGCATCATCGAGGGGGAAACGCAGTATTTT. Translating it yields CASSIIEGETQYF.

The chain has TRBV6-5 and TRBJ2-5; TRBD2 aligns across 7 bases. Gene TRBJ2-7 matches the end of the DNA better, so the J call may be wrong. Germline-derived CDR1 and CDR2 are MNHEY and SVGAGI. The CDR3 loop spans 15 amino acids. The CDR3 DNA reads TGTGCCAGCAGCCCATCGGGCGGGAGTTTGTACGAGCAGTACTTC. This encodes CASSPSGGSLYEQYF.

This sequence joins TRBV10-3 and TRBJ2-2; 8 bases map to TRBD2. There are 15 residues in the CDR3. Germline trimming cut 6 bases from V and 0 bases from J; bases unmatched to any gene: 3. Germline V gene sequence: CDR1 ENHRY, CDR2 SYGVKD. CDR3 nucleotides: TGTGCCATCAGCGAGACTAGCGCGAACACCGGGGAGCTGTTTTTT. It translates to CAISETSANTGELFF.

This clone was seen a single time. This chain links TRBV5-4 with TRBJ1-1, with a weak D call TRBD1 (6 bases). There are 14 residues in the CDR3. Trimming removed 2 bases at V and 3 bases at J, with 11 bases between. From germline, CDR1 is SGHNT and CDR2 YYREEE (reference sequence). As DNA, the CDR3 is TGTGCCAGCAGCTTCGATAGGGGGTACACTGAAGCTTTCTTT. It codes for CASSFDRGYTEAFF.

Details on this clone: Its ends do not fully match the called genes, so a read error is possible. This chain joins TRBV7-2 and TRBJ2-3, with D possibly matching TRBD2 (5 bases). The CDR3 is made up of 15 amino acids. Per the germline V gene, CDR1 is SGHTA and CDR2 is FQGNSA. This CDR3 reads CASSSDPGSTYTQYF. The CDR3 DNA is TGTGCCAGCAGCTCCGACCCGGGGAGCACATATACGCAGTATTTT.

The rearrangement links TRBV15 to TRBJ1-4; 8 positions match TRBD1. The CDR3 length is 16 residues. V shed 1 base, J shed 5 bases, and the junction held 6 bases outside the gene matches. Germline CDR1 is LNHNV and CDR2 is YYDKDF (reference sequence). The CDR3, as DNA: TGTGCCACCAGCAGAGTTATAGACAGGGGAAATGAAAAACTGTTTTTT. Translation gives CATSRVIDRGNEKLFF.

This clone has more than one count but fewer than ten. The chain combines TRBV28 with TRBJ1-5; 8 nucleotides match TRBD1. Trimming took 6 bases from V and 4 from J; bases not matched to a gene: 5. The CDR3 is 14 residues long. Germline V gene data show CDR1 as MDHEN and CDR2 as SYDVKM. CDR3 sequence: CASSLGQGNQPQHF. For the CDR3, the DNA is TGTGCCAGCAGCCTTGGACAGGGAAATCAGCCCCAGCATTTT.

The chain has TRBV5-4 and TRBJ1-2; D gene unclear. The germline V gene has CDR1 SGHNT and CDR2 YYREEE (reference sequence). This CDR3 region has 14 residues. V lost 5 bases and J lost 0, with 11 bases in between. The CDR3 DNA reads as TGTGCCAGCAGTCCCGGGATCCCTAACTATGGCTACACCTTC. Translated, it gives CASSPGIPNYGYTF. Filled out from reference TRBV5-4 and TRBJ1-2, the complete variable domain reads ETGVTQSPTHLIKTRGQQVTLRCSSQSGHNTVSWYQQALGQGPQFIFQYYREEENGRGNFPPRFSGLQFPNYSSELNVNALELDDSALYLCASSPGIPNYGYTFGSGTRLTVV.

This clone was recorded a few times. The chain couples TRBV5-1 to TRBJ1-1; D is possibly TRBD1 (6 bases). Trimming stripped 1 base from V and 4 bases from J, with 8 bases between. CDR1 and CDR2 from the germline V gene are SGHRS and YFSETQ. The CDR3 extends over 13 amino acids. The CDR3 sequence is CASSLTGFTEAFF. The CDR3, as DNA: TGCGCCAGCAGCTTGACAGGGTTCACTGAAGCTTTCTTT.

This clone turned up a few times. The V and J genes are TRBV19 and TRBJ1-1; D not certain. CDR3 length: 16 residues. Germline assignment: CDR1 LNHDA and CDR2 SQIVND (reference sequence). Trimming shortened V by 7 bases and J by 0 bases, and 18 bases separated the two germline ends. In DNA form, the CDR3 reads TGTGCCAGTACCGATTCAGGTACCCCCATGAACACTGAAGCTTTCTTT. Encoded protein: CASTDSGTPMNTEAFF.

The CDR3: CAISESPYRGKSSKGEAFF. The CDR3 bases are TGTGCCATCAGTGAGTCGCCCTACAGGGGGAAGAGTTCGAAGGGTGAAGCTTTCTTT. The chain has TRBV10-3 and TRBJ1-1, with 8 bases identical to TRBD1. Looked up from germline, CDR1 is ENHRY and CDR2 is SYGVKD. The CDR3 is made up of 19 amino acids. The junction had 19 bases not matched to a gene; V was cut back by 0 bases and J by 7 bases.

The chain combines TRBV5-1 with TRBJ2-2; D may be TRBD2 (5 bases). V lost 5 bases to trimming and J lost 5 bases, with 13 bases between them. Germline CDR1 SGHRS, CDR2 YFSETQ. The CDR3 spans 14 residues. The DNA of the CDR3 is TGCGCCAGCAGACCTTCCGGGGATACCGGGGAGCTGTTTTTT. As protein: CASRPSGDTGELFF.

This chain connects TRBV6-6 to TRBJ1-3; maybe TRBD1 (6 bases). Trimming cost V 2 bases and J 4 bases, with 9 bases left between them. The CDR3 spans 14 residues. In germline, CDR1 is MNHNY, CDR2 SVGAGI (reference sequence). This chain's CDR3 is CASSYNDRGNTIYF. In DNA form, the CDR3 reads TGTGCCAGCAGTTACAACGACAGGGGAAACACCATATATTTT.

This clone turned up a few times. The V gene is TRBV7-8, the J gene TRBJ2-1; 9 bases are a match to TRBD1. Germline V gives CDR1 SGHVS, CDR2 FQNEAQ. The CDR3 totals 16 residues. J gave up 1 base and V 5 bases, and 6 bases lay outside the gene matches. The CDR3 DNA is TGTGCCAGCAGCCAAAGGGACAGGGCGTCCTACAATGAGCAGTTCTTC. It codes for CASSQRDRASYNEQFF.

The rearrangement links TRBV19 to TRBJ1-5; D gene uncertain. CDR1 and CDR2 (germline): LNHDA, SQIVND (reference sequence). The CDR3 extends over 14 amino acids. The CDR3 sequence is CAASEGNSNQPQHF. As DNA, the CDR3 is TGTGCAGCCAGTGAGGGAAATAGCAATCAGCCCCAGCATTTT. The full variable domain, with the rest looked up from reference TRBV19 and TRBJ1-5, is DGGITQSPKYLFRKEGQNVTLSCEQNLNHDAMYWYRQDPGQGLRLIYYSQIVNDFQKGDIAEGYSVSREKKESFPLTVTSAQKNPTAFYLCAASEGNSNQPQHFGDGTRLSIL.

V and J are TRBV29-1 and TRBJ1-2; no firm D call. Trimming left V 5 bases short and J 1 base short, with 8 bases between. The CDR3 length is 12 residues. Germline-derived CDR1 and CDR2 are SQVTM and ANQGSEA. The CDR3 loop reads CSVWARNYGYTF. The CDR3 DNA reads TGCAGCGTTTGGGCACGTAACTATGGCTACACCTTC. Combining the CDR3 with reference TRBV29-1 and TRBJ1-2 gives the whole variable domain SAVISQKPSRDICQRGTSLTIQCQVDSQVTMMFWYRQQPGQSLTLIATANQGSEATYESGFVIDKFPISRPNLTFSTLTVSNMSPEDSSIYLCSVWARNYGYTFGSGTRLTVV.

The chain employs TRBV29-1 and TRBJ1-1, with D possibly being TRBD1 (6 bases). V was shortened by 6 bases and J by 2 bases, with 16 bases between the two germline ends. CDR3 size: 14 residues. CDR1 and CDR2 (germline): SQVTM, ANQGSEA. The CDR3 sequence is CSVGYTGLNTEAFF. CDR3 nucleotide sequence: TGCAGCGTCGGATACACAGGGTTAAACACTGAAGCTTTCTTT. The complete variable domain, with remaining parts taken from reference TRBV29-1 and TRBJ1-1, reads SAVISQKPSRDICQRGTSLTIQCQVDSQVTMMFWYRQQPGQSLTLIATANQGSEATYESGFVIDKFPISRPNLTFSTLTVSNMSPEDSSIYLCSVGYTGLNTEAFFGQGTRLTVV.

This chain connects TRBV2 to TRBJ1-4, with 7 bases identical to TRBD1. This CDR3 spans 14 amino acids. J was trimmed by 5 bases and V by 10 bases; bases with no gene match: 10. Germline CDR1 and CDR2: SNHLY and FYNNEI. In DNA, the CDR3 is TGTGCCACCAAACAGGGGCAGGGAAATGAAAAACTGTTTTTT. Translating it yields CATKQGQGNEKLFF.

This clone showed up just a few times. The J gene is TRBJ1-1, the V gene TRBV19; D gene uncertain. V shed 8 bases and J shed 10 bases, with 11 bases lying between them. The CDR3 contains 10 residues. CDR1 and CDR2 (germline): LNHDA, SQIVND (reference sequence). The CDR3 spells CASFGKVAFF. DNA for the CDR3: TGTGCCAGTTTCGGGAAAGTAGCTTTCTTT. Using reference TRBV19 and TRBJ1-1 for the parts outside the CDR3, the full variable domain is DGGITQSPKYLFRKEGQNVTLSCEQNLNHDAMYWYRQDPGQGLRLIYYSQIVNDFQKGDIAEGYSVSREKKESFPLTVTSAQKNPTAFYLCASFGKVAFFGQGTRLTVV.

This chain connects TRBV4-2 to TRBJ2-2; TRBD2 agrees at 7 bases. V dropped 5 bases and J dropped 3; count of bases not matched to a gene: 6. The CDR3 spans 15 residues. From germline, CDR1 is LGHNA and CDR2 YNFKEQ. CDR3 in DNA: TGTGCCAGCAGCGACGGGACTATATACACCGGGGAGCTGTTTTTT. Translation gives CASSDGTIYTGELFF.

This clone was seen a handful of times. This chain uses TRBV7-9 with TRBJ2-2; 10 nucleotides match TRBD2. The junction had 0 bases not matched to a gene; V was cut back by 6 bases and J by 2 bases. Germline-derived CDR1 and CDR2 are SEHNR and FQNEAQ (reference sequence). The CDR3 is 14 amino acids. The CDR3 DNA reads as TGTGCCAGCAGACTAGCGGGAAACACCGGGGAGCTGTTTTTT. It yields the protein CASRLAGNTGELFF.